The entry below describes one T cell receptor (beta chain). This sample stems from a study of cytomegalovirus exposure and HLA in healthy donors. V lost 5 bases, J lost 8 bases, and 21 bases lay in between. Germline-derived CDR1 and CDR2 are SNHLY and FYNNEI. CDR3 size: 16 residues. 13 Jbeta primers and 60 Vbeta primers were used for the PCR. Data came from immunoSEQ multiplex PCR; TCRdb stores just in-frame clones and leaves some out. The sample has more than 200,000 clones, 65% to 90% seen once; the top ten hold 1.1% to 1.5%. The sequence came from a girl aged 10 to 17 in good health and CMV-seronegative. The specimen sequenced was PBMCs. The chain has TRBV2 and TRBJ1-4; perhaps TRBD1 as D (5 bases). CDR3 sequence reads: CASSQALGLAGEKLFF. CDR3 DNA: TGTGCCAGCAGTCAGGCCCTGGGACTAGCGGGGGAAAAACTGTTTTTT.